This TCR beta chain was sequenced during a study of T cells in Graves' hyperthyroidism and ophthalmopathy. RNA transcripts gave rise to amplified TCR beta CDR3 regions. With the HTBI primer set, the TCR CDR3 went through a first round of RT-PCR. Using its own MiXCR run on the multiplex PCR reads, TCRdb lists one record per CDR3 protein. Of 450,000 to 600,000 distinct CDR3 sequences listed, just under 20% are singletons. Trimming pared 2 bases from V and 6 bases from J, leaving 6 bases between. Germline V gene lookup returns CDR1 MGHRA and CDR2 YSYEKL. The CDR3 spans 12 residues. V gene TRBV4-1 combines with J gene TRBJ2-3; D is ambiguous. The specimen was blood. The receptor comes from a man in his forties or fifties with Graves' ophthalmopathy. The CDR3 DNA reads as TGCGCCAGCAGCCAAAGAGACGATACGCAGTATTTT. It specifies CASSQRDDTQYF.